Each of the 20 T cell receptor beta chains below was sequenced from the same sample in a study of cytomegalovirus exposure and HLA in healthy donors. A multiplex PCR was run with 60 Vbeta primers and 13 Jbeta primers. Clones were read by immunoSEQ multiplex PCR, and TCRdb kept only the in-frame ones, dropping some. The sample has roughly 150,000 clones; around 73% are singletons. Sequencing was done on a sample of PBMCs. All receptors derive from a male donor in good health and CMV-seronegative.

The chain couples TRBV5-6 to TRBJ1-3; TRBD1 matches at 7 bases. The germline CDR1 and CDR2 sequences are SGHDT and YYEEEE. The CDR3 is 16 amino acids. The ends lost 2 bases at V and 0 bases at J; junction bases unmatched: 5. In nucleotides, the CDR3 is TGTGCCAGCAGCTTATTCACAGGGGACTCTGGAAACACCATATATTTT. It translates to CASSLFTGDSGNTIYF.

The chain employs TRBV11-3 and TRBJ2-2; 11 nucleotides match TRBD2. V was clipped by 5 bases and J by 1 base; unmatched bases: 9. There are 18 residues in the CDR3. Germline V gene lookup returns CDR1 SGHNT and CDR2 YENEEA. CDR3 DNA sequence: TGTGCCAGCAGCCTACACCCGACTAGCGGGGTGAACACCGGGGAGCTGTTTTTT. Its translation: CASSLHPTSGVNTGELFF.

This clone appeared a few times. The genes are TRBV7-8 and TRBJ2-7, with D unclear. The CDR3 runs to 13 residues. The germline gives CDR1 SGHVS, CDR2 FQNEAQ. The V and J ends lost 1 base and 2 bases respectively, with 6 bases between them. This CDR3 is CASSLGETYEQYF. The CDR3, as DNA: TGTGCCAGCAGCTTAGGCGAAACCTACGAGCAGTACTTC. Complete variable domain (other parts from reference TRBV7-8 and TRBJ2-7): GAGVSQSPRYKVAKRGQDVALRCDPISGHVSLFWYQQALGQGPEFLTYFQNEAQLDKSGLPSDRFFAERPEGSVSTLKIQRTQQEDSAVYLCASSLGETYEQYFGPGTRLTVT.

In its sample, this clone was seen once. The V and J genes are TRBV7-9 and TRBJ1-4; 7 nucleotides align to TRBD1. The CDR3 covers 15 residues. Germline V gene data show CDR1 as SEHNR and CDR2 as FQNEAQ (reference sequence). V lost 3 bases and J lost 6; bases outside the gene matches: 7. The CDR3 sequence is CASSFGDRGHEKLFF. CDR3 in DNA: TGTGCCAGCAGCTTTGGGGACAGAGGGCATGAAAAACTGTTTTTT.

This chain uses TRBV10-3 with TRBJ2-3, with 7 bases matching TRBD2. The CDR3 runs to 14 residues. V was clipped by 4 bases and J by 0 bases; unmatched bases: 1. Germline V gene sequence: CDR1 ENHRY, CDR2 SYGVKD. The CDR3 loop reads CAISAGGSTDTQYF. As DNA, the CDR3 is TGTGCCATCAGTGCGGGAGGCAGCACAGATACGCAGTATTTT.

The chain couples TRBV30 to TRBJ2-7; 9 bases agree with TRBD2. This CDR3 is built from 13 residues. The V segment lost 4 bases and the J segment 2 bases; nucleotides outside the gene matches: 3. The germline V gene has CDR1 GTSNPN and CDR2 SVGIG (reference sequence). CDR3 nucleotides: TGTGCCTGGATGACTAGCGGTGCCTACGAGCAGTACTTC. Residues: CAWMTSGAYEQYF.

J is TRBJ1-4 and V is TRBV2; perhaps TRBD1 as D (6 bases). This CDR3 has 15 amino acids. The V and J ends lost 7 bases and 8 bases respectively, with 20 bases between them. The germline gives CDR1 SNHLY, CDR2 FYNNEI. The CDR3 is CASTQRGYLSEKLFF. CDR3 sequence (DNA): TGTGCCAGCACCCAAAGGGGGTACCTTTCGGAAAAACTGTTTTTT. Full variable domain (remainder filled in from reference TRBV2 and TRBJ1-4): EPEVTQTPSHQVTQMGQEVILRCVPISNHLYFYWYRQILGQKVEFLVSFYNNEISEKSEIFDDQFSVERPDGSNFTLKIRSTKLEDSAMYFCASTQRGYLSEKLFFGSGTQLSVL.

V gene TRBV7-3 combines with J gene TRBJ2-1; TRBD2 is a possible D gene (5 bases). In germline, CDR1 is SGHTA, CDR2 FQGTGA. The length of the CDR3 is 14 residues. Trimming removed 4 bases at V and 10 bases at J, with 17 bases between. This chain's CDR3 is CASSSRPGLWEQFF. The CDR3 DNA follows: TGTGCCAGCAGCTCCCGGCCAGGACTGTGGGAGCAGTTCTTC.

The J gene is TRBJ1-6, the V gene TRBV6-1, with unresolved D. The germline V and J ends were trimmed by 6 bases and 4 bases, with 10 bases remaining between them. The CDR3 loop spans 14 amino acids. Germline V gene data show CDR1 as MNHNS and CDR2 as SASEGT. CDR3 protein: CASRASLYNSPLHF. The CDR3 DNA reads as TGTGCCAGCAGGGCCTCACTATATAATTCACCCCTCCACTTT.

This chain joins TRBV30 and TRBJ2-2; 11 bases fit TRBD1. Looked up from germline, CDR1 is GTSNPN and CDR2 is SVGIG (reference sequence). J lost 7 bases, V lost 3 bases, and 7 bases had no gene match. This CDR3 has 15 amino acids. CDR3 in amino acids: CAWRGGTGGSGELFF. DNA of the CDR3: TGTGCCTGGAGAGGGGGGACAGGGGGGAGCGGGGAGCTGTTTTTT. Supplemented by reference TRBV30 and TRBJ2-2, the full variable domain reads SQTIHQWPATLVQPVGSPLSLECTVEGTSNPNLYWYRQAAGRGLQLLFYSVGIGQISSEVPQNLSASRPQDRQFILSSKKLLLSDSGFYLCAWRGGTGGSGELFFGEGSRLTVL.

The count of this clone is one. J is TRBJ1-2 and V is TRBV28, with D possibly being TRBD1 (5 bases). Germline V CDR1 and CDR2: MDHEN, SYDVKM. V lost 3 bases and J 6 bases, leaving 11 bases between the germline ends. This CDR3 contains 13 residues. The CDR3 DNA follows: TGTGCCAGCAGTTTGGGGGGAACAGATGGCTACACCTTC. Protein sequence: CASSLGGTDGYTF.

This chain links TRBV23-1 with TRBJ1-3, with unresolved D. TRBV23-1 falls under the ORF class, with uncertain function. The CDR3 is 15 amino acids. V was pared by 3 bases and J by 6 bases, with 15 bases between. DNA for the CDR3: TGCGCCAGCAGTCACGCGCTGAGGATCTCAAACACCATATATTTT. It translates to CASSHALRISNTIYF.

This chain uses TRBV9 with TRBJ2-5, with 7 bases fitting TRBD2. The CDR3 extends over 14 amino acids. V trimming: 0 bases; J trimming: 5 bases; junction bases outside the gene matches: 4. Germline CDR1 SGDLS, CDR2 YYNGEE. The CDR3 region has the DNA TGTGCCAGCAGCGTAGCCAGCGGGGTGGAGACCCAGTACTTC. It yields the protein CASSVASGVETQYF.

CDR3 residues: CASSSPGTGAPYEQYF. The CDR3 DNA reads TGTGCCAGCAGCTCCCCCGGGACAGGGGCACCCTACGAGCAGTACTTC. The chain uses TRBV7-2 and TRBJ2-7, with 10 bases fitting TRBD1. There are 16 residues in the CDR3. Germline CDR1 SGHTA, CDR2 FQGNSA. The ends lost 4 bases at V and 2 bases at J; junction bases unmatched: 8.

This clone occurred once. The chain combines TRBV18 with TRBJ1-1; TRBD1 matches at 7 bases. Germline-derived CDR1 and CDR2 are KGHSH and LQKENI. Unmatched junction bases numbered 4, after V lost 5 bases and J lost 4 bases. There are 13 residues in the CDR3. The CDR3 DNA is TGTGCCAGCTCATCGACAGGGCCCACTGAAGCTTTCTTT. It is translated as CASSSTGPTEAFF.

The rearrangement joins TRBV19 to TRBJ1-5; the D gene is possibly TRBD1 (5 bases). Trimming removed 8 bases at V and 3 bases at J, with 14 bases between. CDR3 length equals 14 residues. The germline V gene encodes CDR1 LNHDA and CDR2 SQIVND (reference sequence). CDR3 sequence (DNA): TGTGCCAGTGGTGGGGGGGGAAACAATCAGCCCCAGCATTTT. Amino acid sequence: CASGGGGNNQPQHF.

As to this clone: Other DNA sequences in the sample encode the same CDR3. The rearrangement uses TRBV7-2 and TRBJ2-7, with 8 bases lining up with TRBD1. CDR1 is SGHTA and CDR2 is FQGNSA in the germline V gene. The CDR3 has 14 amino acids. J gave up 4 bases and V 3 bases, and 5 bases lay outside the gene matches. DNA for the CDR3: TGTGCCAGCAGCTTGGGAGGACAGGGTTACGAGCAGTACTTC. It translates to CASSLGGQGYEQYF.

The V call is TRBV18, the J call TRBJ1-2; D is possibly TRBD1 (6 bases). Trimming cost V 3 bases and J 7 bases, with 15 bases left between them. The CDR3 consists of 14 residues. Germline V CDR1 and CDR2: KGHSH, LQKENI. The CDR3 loop reads CASSPTDRYGGYTF. As DNA, the CDR3 is TGTGCCAGCTCACCCACCGACAGGTACGGTGGCTACACCTTC. The variable domain in full, with the rest retrieved from reference TRBV18 and TRBJ1-2, is NAGVMQNPRHLVRRRGQEARLRCSPMKGHSHVYWYRQLPEEGLKFMVYLQKENIIDESGMPKERFSAEFPKEGPSILRIQQVVRGDSAAYFCASSPTDRYGGYTFGSGTRLTVV.

This chain links TRBV7-2 with TRBJ2-3, with D uncertain. Germline-derived CDR1 and CDR2 are SGHTA and FQGNSA. The CDR3 consists of 13 residues. Deletions cut 3 bases from V and 2 bases from J, with 6 bases between. CDR3 residues: CASSFTYTDTQYF. DNA of the CDR3: TGTGCCAGCAGCTTCACTTACACAGATACGCAGTATTTT.

The rearrangement joins TRBV5-1 to TRBJ2-5; D is possibly TRBD2 (6 bases). The V and J ends lost 5 bases and 2 bases respectively, with 16 bases between them. The CDR3 is 15 amino acids. Germline V CDR1 and CDR2: SGHRS, YFSETQ. In DNA form, the CDR3 reads TGCGCCAGCAGTTCCTTTGCGGGGCTACAAGAGACCCAGTACTTC. Amino acid sequence: CASSSFAGLQETQYF.